The subject of this entry is one T cell receptor beta chain. No antigen is known for it. This entry belongs to a study of shared clonotypes between healthy human individuals. Study findings and constraints: Sharing across a handful of donors was seen in roughly 5% of naive CD4 clonotypes.

From CD4+ cells came CD45RA+ naive and CD45RA-negative memory subsets. Execution of the assay was at deep level. Original data processing: Sequence data from immunoSEQ were junction-only and lacked quality scores; consequently, filtering differed. Profiling relied on immunoSEQ multiplex PCR, and the TCRdb table lists in-frame clones only, not all of them. For V, J and clone size, that table is used; D and trimming come from the DNA. Of about 980,000 clones listed, over 60% are singletons. The V and J ends lost 0 bases and 6 bases respectively, with 7 bases between them. Germline assignment: CDR1 SGHRS and CDR2 YFSETQ. The CDR3 spans 12 residues.

The receptor's source is a man aged 18-30 years in good health. The chain combines TRBV5-1 with TRBJ2-7; D ambiguous. Sequenced: memory CD4+ T cells sorted from blood. The subset here: CD45RA-negative fraction. In DNA, the CDR3 is TGCGCCAGCAGCTTGGAAGGGATCGAGCAGTACTTC. Protein: CASSLEGIEQYF.